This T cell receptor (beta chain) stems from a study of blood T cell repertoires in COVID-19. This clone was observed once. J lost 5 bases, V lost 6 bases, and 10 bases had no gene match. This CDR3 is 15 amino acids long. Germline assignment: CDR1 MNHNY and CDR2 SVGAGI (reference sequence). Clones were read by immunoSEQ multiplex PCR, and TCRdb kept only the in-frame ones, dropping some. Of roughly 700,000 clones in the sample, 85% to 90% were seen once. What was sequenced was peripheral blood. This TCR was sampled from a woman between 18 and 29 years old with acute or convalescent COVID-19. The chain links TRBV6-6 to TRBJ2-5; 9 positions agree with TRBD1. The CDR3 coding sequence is TGTGCCAGCAGCCCGGACAGGGGTGGGTCGGAGACCCAGTACTTC. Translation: CASSPDRGGSETQYF.